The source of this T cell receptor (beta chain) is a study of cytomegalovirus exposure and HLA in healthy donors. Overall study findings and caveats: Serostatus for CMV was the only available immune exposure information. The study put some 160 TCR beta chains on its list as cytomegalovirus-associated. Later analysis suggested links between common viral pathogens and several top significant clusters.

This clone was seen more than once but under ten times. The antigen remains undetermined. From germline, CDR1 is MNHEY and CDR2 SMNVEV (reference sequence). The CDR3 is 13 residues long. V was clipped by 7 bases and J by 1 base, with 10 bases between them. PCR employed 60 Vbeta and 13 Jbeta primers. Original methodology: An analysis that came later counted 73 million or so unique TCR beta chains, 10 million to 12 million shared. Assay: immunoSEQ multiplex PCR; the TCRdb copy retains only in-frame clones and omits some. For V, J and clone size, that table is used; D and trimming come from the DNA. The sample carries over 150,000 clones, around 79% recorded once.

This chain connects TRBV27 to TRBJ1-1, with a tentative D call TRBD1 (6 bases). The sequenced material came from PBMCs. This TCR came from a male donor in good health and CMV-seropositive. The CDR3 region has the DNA TGTGCCAGCAACAGGGACCGGAACACTGAAGCTTTCTTT. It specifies CASNRDRNTEAFF.